A selection of T cell receptor beta chains follows, all from one sample in a study of blood T cell repertoires in COVID-19. TCRdb's table, derived via immunoSEQ multiplex PCR, lists solely in-frame clones and lacks some. The table shows about 250,000 clones, with about three quarters occurring only once. The specimen was peripheral blood. These receptor sequences come from a woman at least 80 years old with acute or convalescent COVID-19. CDR3s include the opening cysteine and the closing phenylalanine or tryptophan. The D gene is left open where the match is weak. Clone size is shown for a subset of rows, as once, few, many or a class of expanded clone.

TRBJ2-1,.,TRBD2,TRBV7-2,TGTGCCAGCAGCTTAGCACGGACTAGTGCTGAGCAGTTCTTC,CASSLARTSAEQFF
TRBJ1-2,.,.,TRBV4-1,TGCGCCAGCAGCCAAGATTCCCAGAGACTATATGGCTACACCTTC,CASSQDSQRLYGYTF
TRBJ1-5,few,TRBD1,TRBV5-6,TGTGCCAGCAGCCGATTTCGGACAGGGAAGGGGGATCAGCCCCAGCATTTT,CASSRFRTGKGDQPQHF
TRBJ2-2,.,.,TRBV5-1,TGCGCCAGCAGCTTGAGAGCGAGACTCACCGGGGAGCTGTTTTTT,CASSLRARLTGELFF
TRBJ2-1,.,.,TRBV5-1,TGCGCCAGCAGCTTGGGAAGCGGATTATACAATGAGCAGTTCTTC,CASSLGSGLYNEQFF
TRBJ2-7,.,.,TRBV6-5,TGTGCCAGCAGTTACGGGTCCCGGGGGAGCTCCTACGAGCAGTACTTC,CASSYGSRGSSYEQYF
TRBJ1-6,few,.,TRBV5-4,TGTGCCAGCAGCCCACAAGGGGATAATTCACCCCTCCACTTT,CASSPQGDNSPLHF
TRBJ1-3,.,.,TRBV2,TGTGCCAGCAGGGCCACCTCAGGGAAACCTGGAAACACCATATATTTT,CASRATSGKPGNTIYF
TRBJ2-7,once,TRBD2,TRBV7-2,TGTGCCAGCAGCACGCAGCGGGGAAGCTCCTACGAGCAGTACTTC,CASSTQRGSSYEQYF
TRBJ2-3,.,.,TRBV28,TGTGCCAGCAGACCTACAGGGCGAGATACGCAGTATTTT,CASRPTGRDTQYF
TRBJ1-1,.,.,TRBV5-1,TGCGCCAGCAGCGAGGGACATAAGAACACTGAAGCTTTCTTT,CASSEGHKNTEAFF
TRBJ1-5,.,.,TRBV6-5,TGTGCCAGCACTCCCAGGGTTGATCAGCCCCAGCATTTT,CASTPRVDQPQHF
TRBJ1-5,.,.,TRBV6-6,TGTGCCAGCAGTAAAACAGGGATGAATGGGCCCCAGCATTTT,CASSKTGMNGPQHF